This T cell receptor (beta chain) emerged from a study of Ad26.COV2.S vaccination and SARS-CoV-2 variants. On the study more broadly: Ad26.COV2.S shots went into the muscle once or twice, 56 days apart. Study-level findings and limits: Spike-specific CD8+ and CD4+ T cell responses reportedly showed substantial breadth after vaccination. Vaccine recipients had higher spike-specific TCR breadth than placebo recipients.

As concerns this clone: Its antigen is still unknown.

Germline V gene lookup returns CDR1 MNHEY and CDR2 SMNVEV (reference sequence). This CDR3 spans 15 amino acids. The junction had 7 bases not matched to a gene; V was cut back by 1 base and J by 7 bases. The treatment was: over 15 received Ad26.COV2.S at low or high dose, single or two shots; 5 received placebo; per-sample allocation not given. The investigators took samples on day 63 after the first vaccine or placebo injection. Wuhan-strain spike was delivered by a replication-incompetent Ad26 vector. The repertoire was sequenced with immunoSEQ multiplex PCR; TCRdb's copy has only in-frame clones and lacks some. Of about 500,000 clones in the sample, roughly nine tenths were seen once.

This sequence originates from a person aged 18-65 years who received the Ad26.COV2.S COVID-19 vaccine or a placebo. J is TRBJ2-1 and V is TRBV27; 7 bases are a match to TRBD1. The sequences come from peripheral blood, collected in a trial of Ad26.COV2.S vaccine versus placebo. CDR3 residues: CASSLYATGANEQFF. The DNA for the CDR3 is TGTGCCAGCAGTTTATACGCAACAGGGGCGAATGAGCAGTTCTTC.